This passage covers 5 T cell receptor beta chains from one sample sequenced in a study of siplizumab effects on memory and regulatory T cells. Some clones are missing from TCRdb's copy, which holds only in-frame ones; the method was immunoSEQ multiplex PCR. In the table there are some 100,000 clones, just over 90% of which are singletons. The material sequenced was Tregs sorted from blood. Receptor source: a human donor in good health.

In this sample, this clone turned up a few times. V gene TRBV27 combines with J gene TRBJ2-1, with 11 nucleotides matching TRBD2. The CDR3 loop spans 22 amino acids. CDR1 and CDR2 (germline): MNHEY, SMNVEV (reference sequence). V was clipped by 1 base and J by 0 bases; unmatched bases: 17. CDR3 nucleotide sequence: TGTGCCAGCAGTTTATACCTCACGGGGGAACTAGCGGGAGTAAACTCCTACAATGAGCAGTTCTTC. Protein product: CASSLYLTGELAGVNSYNEQFF.

V usage is TRBV28 and J usage is TRBJ2-2; 7 bases map to TRBD1. This CDR3 has 16 residues. The V gene end was trimmed by 2 bases and the J gene end by 5 bases; junction bases not matched to a gene: 8. Germline V gene data show CDR1 as MDHEN and CDR2 as SYDVKM. CDR3 region: CASSLRGQGRTGELFF. The CDR3 region has the DNA TGTGCCAGCAGTTTAAGGGGGCAGGGGAGAACCGGGGAGCTGTTTTTT.

The chain has TRBV15 and TRBJ1-2, with 7 positions matching TRBD1. V shed 4 bases, J shed 8 bases, and the junction held 7 bases outside the gene matches. Germline V gene lookup returns CDR1 LNHNV and CDR2 YYDKDF (reference sequence). The CDR3 is made up of 13 amino acids. CDR3 in DNA: TGTGCCACCAGCATAGCCCAGGGGGGCGGCTACACCTTC. It translates to CATSIAQGGGYTF.

The chain combines TRBV19 with TRBJ1-4; 9 nucleotides match TRBD1. From germline, CDR1 is LNHDA and CDR2 SQIVND (reference sequence). V was clipped by 6 bases and J by 8 bases; unmatched bases: 7. The CDR3 covers 14 residues. CDR3 in amino acids: CASSTGQGVEKLFF. The CDR3 DNA reads TGTGCCAGTAGCACGGGACAGGGAGTAGAAAAACTGTTTTTT.

In its sample, this clone was seen once. The chain recombines TRBV5-5 with TRBJ2-3; TRBD2 matches at 8 bases. CDR1 and CDR2 from the germline V gene are SGHKS and YYEKEE (reference sequence). J gave up 4 bases and V 2 bases, and 9 bases lay outside the gene matches. The CDR3 loop spans 16 amino acids. CDR3 sequence reads: CASSFSIAGNADTQYF. CDR3 nucleotide sequence: TGTGCCAGCAGCTTCTCAATAGCGGGAAACGCAGATACGCAGTATTTT.